Listed here is a single TCR beta chain. Its antigen is not yet known. Base qualities are not recorded, but no much larger clone differs from it by a single base. Using the deep immunoSEQ assay, TCR CDR3 regions were amplified from genomic DNA by multiplex PCR. Genomic DNA extracted from each cell subset was distributed evenly over all wells of several immunoSEQ 96-well plates, and each plate served as one replicate. For sorted subsets, each replicate PCR was loaded with roughly 0.2 ug genomic DNA, equivalent to some 27,000 T cell genomes. Purified libraries were quantified with a Qubit 3.0 fluorometer, sized on a Bioanalyzer 2100, and re-quantified with the KAPA Library Quantification kit. A separate single-read 150-cycle Illumina NextSeq 550 flow cell was used to sequence each immunoSEQ 96-well plate. Per the original workflow: Because the immunoSEQ output included only junctional sequences and no quality scores, the filtering could not be the same as the filtering used for full-length reads. To assign V/J genes and CDR3, sequences were annotated against IMGT germline references using PyIR, a Python wrapper for IgBLAST v1.9. Reads with weak V/J assignments (E-value above 1e-6), missing CDR3, stop codons, out-of-frame junctions, or ambiguous translated residues were removed. V3J clonotypes were defined as sequences sharing an identical inferred V gene, J gene, and CDR3 amino acid sequence. The percentage overlap between two repertoires was calculated by dividing the number of shared unique clonotypes by the size of the smaller repertoire. Repertoire richness was assessed with RTK rarefaction, the Chao1 estimator, and Recon v2.1 estimates of unobserved clonotypes. OLGA was used to compute generation probabilities for all TCRbeta clonotypes that the gDNA method yielded from a handful of donors. TCRdb's version of the immuneACCESS table is confined to in-frame rearrangements and falls short of the full clone set. An unresolved V gene accounts for under half of the shortfall where checked; the remainder is of unknown origin. That table is the source of V, J and clone size, and D and trimming were worked out from the DNA. The sample data list about 1 million clones, and roughly 80% of these were observed just once. About 1.5% of the sample is held by the ten biggest clonotypes.

These data originate in a study of shared clonotypes between healthy human individuals (dated by TCRdb to 2018 to 2020). For context, the study as a whole: Three men and a couple of women, aged 18 to 49 years, made up the cohort. To increase sequencing depth and limit assay-specific biases, TCR repertoire library preparation and sequencing were carried out by different laboratories using diverse techniques. For each donor, three plates each were used for CD4 naive and CD4 memory, two plates were used for CD8 naive, and one plate was used for CD8 memory. Each donor's leukapheresis produced roughly between roughly 0.9 and 8.9 billion PBMCs. To estimate repertoire size and how much clonotypes are shared between individuals, the study performed deep sequencing of blood TCR repertoires from roughly five healthy adults.

V and J are trimmed by 4 bases and 8 bases, and the gene matches miss 11 bases of the junction. From the cysteine up to the phenylalanine, the CDR3 has a length of 17 residues. Only the CDR3 DNA is retained, 51 bases long and in frame from the first base. Taken from the germline V gene, the CDR1 and CDR2 loops are SGHTA and FQGNSA. Overall study outcomes, separate from this receptor: Compared with non-shared clonotypes, the clonotypes found in all four sorted-subset donors had higher generation probabilities. Sampling was restricted to blood, and TCR repertoires in tissue are likely to differ from TCR repertoires in blood. Pairwise subsampling indicated that sequencing depth was expected to affect the degree of clonotype sharing among donors. Rarefaction of sorted-subset datasets indicated incomplete sequencing despite the large sequencing depth. Because the study included only a small number of donors, the genetic and exposure-history diversity represented was limited. Larger estimated clonotype richness was generally found for naive subsets than for memory subsets. Sharing across four donors was observed for around 5% of naive CD4, 3.5% of naive CD8, 2% to 2.5% of memory CD4, and around 0.42% of memory CD8 clonotypes.

Healthy HIV-negative adults with no recently reported acute infections or vaccinations were included as donors. Every donor was a Caucasian adult living in Nashville, Tennessee, USA. Magnetic negative selection was used to enrich CD4+ T cells, after which naive cells were positively selected on CD45RA and the negative fraction became the memory subset. Blood was collected by leukapheresis, and PBMCs were isolated by Ficoll-Histopaque density gradient centrifugation and then cryopreserved in liquid nitrogen vapor phase. Purity and quantity of every magnetically sorted T cell population were checked by analytical flow cytometry. Genomic DNA was isolated from each sorted fraction and quantified by UV absorbance on a Nanodrop 2000c.

The sample taken for sequencing was memory CD4+ T cells sorted from blood. The cell subset or site label, as the study defines it: CD45RA-negative fraction. This receptor was taken from a man between 18 and 29 years old in good health. The sequence links TRBV7-2 to TRBJ2-1, and TRBD2 aligns with 13 junction nucleotides. The nucleotide sequence is TGTGCCAGCAGCTCCCTGACTAGCGGGAGGTTCCGCGATGAGCAGTTCTTC. This translates into CASSSLTSGRFRDEQFF.